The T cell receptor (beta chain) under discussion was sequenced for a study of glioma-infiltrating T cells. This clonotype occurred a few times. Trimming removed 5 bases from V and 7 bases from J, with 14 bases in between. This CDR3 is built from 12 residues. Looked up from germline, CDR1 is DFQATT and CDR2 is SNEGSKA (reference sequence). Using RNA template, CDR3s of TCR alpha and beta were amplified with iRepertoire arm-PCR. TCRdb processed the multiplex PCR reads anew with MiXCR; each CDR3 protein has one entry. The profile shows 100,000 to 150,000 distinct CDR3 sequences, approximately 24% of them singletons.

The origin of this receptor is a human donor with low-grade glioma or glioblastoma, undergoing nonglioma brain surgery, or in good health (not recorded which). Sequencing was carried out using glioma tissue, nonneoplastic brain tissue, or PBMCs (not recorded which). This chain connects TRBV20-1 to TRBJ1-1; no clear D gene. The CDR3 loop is CSAPLPQVEAFF. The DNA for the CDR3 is TGCAGTGCTCCCCTCCCGCAGGTTGAAGCTTTCTTT.